These 8 T cell receptor beta chains were all obtained from the same sample, sequenced in a study of blood T cell repertoires in COVID-19. Some clones are missing from TCRdb's copy, which holds only in-frame ones; the method was immunoSEQ multiplex PCR. The table includes about 65,000 clones, roughly 92% detected once. The sample comprised peripheral blood. The receptors stem from a man between 65 and 85 years old with active COVID-19.

This sequence joins TRBV4-3 and TRBJ1-1; D gene unclear. The CDR3 spans 15 residues. Trimming shortened V by 0 bases and J by 1 base, and 9 bases separated the two germline ends. CDR1 is LGHNA and CDR2 is YSLEER in the germline V gene. Here the CDR3 DNA reads TGCGCCAGCAGCCAAGATCGGTCGGGGAACACTGAAGCTTTCTTT. Its translation: CASSQDRSGNTEAFF.

The count of this clone is one. The chain employs TRBV7-3 and TRBJ2-1; the match to TRBD1 covers 9 bases. The germline V gene has CDR1 SGHTA and CDR2 FQGTGA. This CDR3 contains 13 residues. V lost 5 bases to trimming and J lost 7 bases; unmatched junction nucleotides: 3. DNA of the CDR3: TGTGCCAGCAGCGACAGGGGGAGGAATGAGCAGTTCTTC. This gives the protein CASSDRGRNEQFF.

The CDR3 DNA reads TGTGCCAGCAGTGAATTATCGGCGAGGATGGGGGGGGAAAGGCTGTTTTTT. It codes for CASSELSARMGGERLFF. The J gene is TRBJ2-2, the V gene TRBV2; 7 nucleotides agree with TRBD2. Germline values: CDR1 SNHLY, CDR2 FYNNEI. The CDR3 sequence is 17 residues long. J lost 13 bases, V lost 2 bases, and 19 bases had no gene match.

The chain employs TRBV12-3 or TRBV12-4 and TRBJ2-5; D call uncertain. CDR3 size: 10 residues. V gave up 6 bases and J gave up 7 bases, with 6 bases separating them. The CDR3 is CASRVGTQYF. For the CDR3, the DNA is TGTGCCAGCAGAGTCGGGACCCAGTACTTC.

The CDR3: CSSSTGGAGTDTQYF. The CDR3 region has the DNA TGCAGCTCTTCGACGGGGGGGGCGGGGACAGATACGCAGTATTTT. V is TRBV29-1 and J is TRBJ2-3; the match to TRBD2 covers 8 bases. Germline V gene data show CDR1 as SQVTM and CDR2 as ANQGSEA. With V trimmed by 8 bases and J by 3 bases, 13 bases remained unmatched. This CDR3 spans 15 amino acids.

V gene TRBV6-6 combines with J gene TRBJ1-5, with TRBD1 matching 11 bases. V gave up 5 bases and J gave up 0 bases; unmatched junction bases: 6. In germline, CDR1 is MNHNY, CDR2 SVGAGI (reference sequence). CDR3 size: 17 residues. DNA of the CDR3: TGTGCCAGCAGTCCCGGGACAGGGGGAAATAGCAATCAGCCCCAGCATTTT. Protein sequence: CASSPGTGGNSNQPQHF.

The chain joins TRBV29-1 to TRBJ2-7; D remains unclear. Germline V CDR1 and CDR2: SQVTM, ANQGSEA. The ends were cut back, 3 bases at V and 0 bases at J, with 12 bases in the middle. The CDR3 covers 14 residues. CDR3 coding DNA: TGCAGCGTTGATCTACAGCCGAACTCCTACGAGCAGTACTTC. Translation gives CSVDLQPNSYEQYF.

J is TRBJ2-1 and V is TRBV24-1; TRBD1 matches 7 bases. V lost 0 bases to trimming and J lost 3 bases; unmatched junction nucleotides: 4. Germline CDR1 KGHDR, CDR2 SFDVKD. The CDR3 sequence is 16 residues long. CDR3 protein: CATSDLNRGDYNEQFF. Written as DNA, the CDR3 is TGTGCCACCAGTGATTTGAACAGGGGAGACTACAATGAGCAGTTCTTC.